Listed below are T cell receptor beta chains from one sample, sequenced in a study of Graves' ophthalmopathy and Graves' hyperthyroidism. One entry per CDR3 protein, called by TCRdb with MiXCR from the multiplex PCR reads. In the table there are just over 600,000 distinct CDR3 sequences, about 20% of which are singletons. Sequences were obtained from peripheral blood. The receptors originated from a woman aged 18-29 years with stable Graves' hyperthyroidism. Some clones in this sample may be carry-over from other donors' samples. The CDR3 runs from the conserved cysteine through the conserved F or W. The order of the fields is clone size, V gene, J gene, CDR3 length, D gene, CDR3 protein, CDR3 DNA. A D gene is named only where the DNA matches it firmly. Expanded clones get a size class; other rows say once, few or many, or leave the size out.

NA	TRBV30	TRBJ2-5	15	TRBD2	CAWSRTSGRVETQYF	TGTGCCTGGAGCCGGACTAGCGGGAGGGTGGAGACCCAGTACTTC
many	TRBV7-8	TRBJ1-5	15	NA	CASSLGGREGQPQHF	TGTGCCAGCAGCTTAGGAGGGCGCGAGGGTCAGCCCCAGCATTTT
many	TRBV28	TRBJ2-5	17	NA	CASSFWLAERGQETQYF	TGTGCCAGCAGTTTTTGGCTAGCGGAGAGGGGGCAAGAGACCCAGTACTTC
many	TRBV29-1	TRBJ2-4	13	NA	CSGGRGDKNIQYF	TGCAGCGGGGGTCGTGGGGACAAAAACATTCAGTACTTC
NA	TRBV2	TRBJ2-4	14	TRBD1	CASSGQGAVNIQYF	TGTGCCAGCAGTGGACAGGGGGCCGTAAACATTCAGTACTTC
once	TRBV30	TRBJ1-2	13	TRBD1	CAWSWQGAYGYTF	TGTGCCTGGAGTTGGCAGGGGGCCTATGGCTACACCTTC
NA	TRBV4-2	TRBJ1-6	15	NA	CASSPEGSYNSPLHF	TGTGCCAGCAGCCCAGAAGGGTCCTATAATTCACCCCTCCACTTT
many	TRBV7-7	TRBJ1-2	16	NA	CASSLAWGSGRTGYTF	TGTGCCAGCAGCTTAGCATGGGGCTCAGGACGGACCGGCTACACCTTC
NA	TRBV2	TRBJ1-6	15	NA	CASQDRSSYNSPLHF	TGTGCCAGCCAGGACAGAAGCTCCTATAATTCACCCCTCCACTTT
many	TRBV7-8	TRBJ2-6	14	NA	CASSLLNGANVLTF	TGTGCCAGCAGCTTACTGAACGGGGCCAACGTCCTGACTTTC
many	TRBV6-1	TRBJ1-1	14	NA	CASSNTGTKDRAFF	TGTGCCAGCAGCAACACCGGGACAAAAGATCGGGCTTTCTTT
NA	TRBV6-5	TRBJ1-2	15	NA	CASSYSVGAPWGYTF	TGTGCCAGCAGTTACTCCGTGGGGGCCCCTTGGGGCTACACCTTC
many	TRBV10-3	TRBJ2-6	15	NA	CATHTSRTGANVLTF	TGTGCCACTCACACATCTCGAACTGGGGCCAACGTCCTGACTTTC
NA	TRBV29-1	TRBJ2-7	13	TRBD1	CSVPGTDSYEQYF	TGCAGCGTTCCTGGGACAGATTCCTACGAGCAGTACTTC
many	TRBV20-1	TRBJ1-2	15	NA	CSAESLGTGNYGYTF	TGCAGTGCTGAATCCCTCGGTACAGGGAACTATGGCTACACCTTC
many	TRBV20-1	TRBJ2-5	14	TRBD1	CSARDQTGQETQYF	TGCAGTGCTAGAGATCAGACAGGGCAAGAGACCCAGTACTTC
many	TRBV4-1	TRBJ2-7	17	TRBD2	CASSLEPGLAGGYEQYF	TGCGCCAGCAGCCTAGAACCGGGACTAGCGGGAGGGTACGAGCAGTACTTC
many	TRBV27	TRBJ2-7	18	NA	CASSLEASTGSPTYEQYF	TGTGCCAGCAGTCTAGAGGCCTCTACAGGGTCGCCCACCTACGAGCAGTACTTC
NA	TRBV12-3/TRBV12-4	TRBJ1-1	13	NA	CASRRALNTEAFF	TGTGCCAGCCGCAGGGCCCTGAACACTGAAGCTTTCTTT
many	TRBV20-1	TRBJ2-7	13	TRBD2	CSARGGGMGEQYF	TGCAGTGCTAGAGGGGGGGGAATGGGCGAGCAGTACTTC
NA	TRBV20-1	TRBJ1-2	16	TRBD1	CSARDKGTGPRDGYTF	TGCAGTGCTAGAGATAAGGGGACAGGGCCCCGGGATGGCTACACCTTC
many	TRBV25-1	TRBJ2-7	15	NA	CASSEEGRLGYEQYF	TGTGCCAGCAGTGAAGAGGGCCGTCTAGGCTACGAGCAGTACTTC
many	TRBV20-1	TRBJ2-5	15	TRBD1	CSASETGTGGETQYF	TGCAGTGCTAGCGAAACAGGGACAGGGGGAGAGACCCAGTACTTC
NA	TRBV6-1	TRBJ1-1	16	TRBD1	CASSPGTGRRNTEAFF	TGTGCCAGCAGCCCCGGGACAGGGAGGCGGAACACTGAAGCTTTCTTT
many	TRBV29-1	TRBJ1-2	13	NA	CSVEDGTHYGYTF	TGCAGCGTTGAAGATGGGACTCACTATGGCTACACCTTC
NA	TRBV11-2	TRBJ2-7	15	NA	CASSWPGLPSREQYF	TGTGCCAGCAGCTGGCCGGGACTCCCTTCTAGAGAGCAGTACTTC
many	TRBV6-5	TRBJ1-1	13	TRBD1	CASSIRDREEAFF	TGTGCCAGCAGCATACGGGACAGGGAAGAAGCTTTCTTT
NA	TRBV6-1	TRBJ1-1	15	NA	CASSERHLMNTEAFF	TGTGCCAGCAGTGAACGACACCTAATGAACACTGAAGCTTTCTTT
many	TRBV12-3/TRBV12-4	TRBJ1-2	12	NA	CASRIPGYGYTF	TGTGCCAGCAGAATCCCCGGTTATGGCTACACCTTC
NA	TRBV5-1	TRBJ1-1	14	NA	CASSLFGSNTEAFF	TGCGCCAGCAGCTTGTTCGGGTCAAACACTGAAGCTTTCTTT
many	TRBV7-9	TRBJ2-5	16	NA	CASSFNRKQRQETQYF	TGTGCCAGCAGCTTTAACCGTAAACAGAGACAAGAGACCCAGTACTTC
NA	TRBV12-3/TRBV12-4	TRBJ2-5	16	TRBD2	CASRSSGRGYQETQYF	TGTGCCAGCAGGTCGAGCGGGAGGGGCTATCAAGAGACCCAGTACTTC
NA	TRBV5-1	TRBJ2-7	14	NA	CASSLQGTTYEQYF	TGCGCCAGCAGCTTGCAGGGTACAACCTACGAGCAGTACTTC
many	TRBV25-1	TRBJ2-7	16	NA	CASSEYASTATYEQYF	TGTGCCAGCAGTGAATACGCTTCGACAGCCACCTACGAGCAGTACTTC
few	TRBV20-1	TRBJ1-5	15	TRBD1	CSAKEGDRGNQPQHF	TGCAGTGCTAAGGAGGGGGACAGGGGGAATCAGCCCCAGCATTTT
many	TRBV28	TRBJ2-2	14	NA	CASSLQGGTGELFF	TGTGCCAGCAGTCTACAGGGTGGTACCGGGGAGCTGTTTTTT
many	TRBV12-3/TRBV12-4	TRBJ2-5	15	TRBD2	CASSMGLAGGVTQYF	TGTGCCAGCAGTATGGGACTAGCGGGGGGTGTGACCCAGTACTTC
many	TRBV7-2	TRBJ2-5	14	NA	CASSSGRGQETQYF	TGTGCCAGCAGCTCGGGCCGGGGGCAAGAGACCCAGTACTTC
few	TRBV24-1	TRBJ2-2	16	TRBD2	CATSDFPAGEVGELFF	TGTGCCACCAGTGATTTTCCAGCGGGAGAGGTCGGGGAGCTGTTTTTT
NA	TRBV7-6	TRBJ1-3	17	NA	CASSIGGAISSGNTIYF	TGTGCCAGCAGCATTGGGGGAGCGATCAGCTCTGGAAACACCATATATTTT
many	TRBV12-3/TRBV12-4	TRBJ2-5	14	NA	CASTQRGIRETQYF	TGTGCCAGCACCCAAAGGGGTATCCGAGAGACCCAGTACTTC
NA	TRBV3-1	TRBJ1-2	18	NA	CASSQEPLGGSSNYGYTF	TGTGCCAGCAGCCAAGAGCCCCTCGGGGGGTCCTCTAACTATGGCTACACCTTC
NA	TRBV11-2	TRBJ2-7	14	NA	CASTQGRPPSEQYF	TGTGCCAGCACTCAAGGACGACCCCCCTCCGAGCAGTACTTC
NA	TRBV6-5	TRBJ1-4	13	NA	CASSFGPEQKLFF	TGTGCCAGCAGTTTCGGACCCGAACAAAAACTGTTTTTT
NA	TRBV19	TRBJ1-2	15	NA	CASSTPGPLTYGYTF	TGTGCCAGTAGTACCCCAGGACCGCTAACCTATGGCTACACCTTC
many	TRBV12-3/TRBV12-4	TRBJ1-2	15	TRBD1	CASSPDRGRVYGYTF	TGTGCCAGCAGCCCGGACAGGGGGCGGGTCTATGGCTACACCTTC
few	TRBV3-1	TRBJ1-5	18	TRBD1	CASSSSPRGQGYNQPQHF	TGTGCCAGCAGCTCCAGCCCGCGAGGACAGGGCTACAATCAGCCCCAGCATTTT